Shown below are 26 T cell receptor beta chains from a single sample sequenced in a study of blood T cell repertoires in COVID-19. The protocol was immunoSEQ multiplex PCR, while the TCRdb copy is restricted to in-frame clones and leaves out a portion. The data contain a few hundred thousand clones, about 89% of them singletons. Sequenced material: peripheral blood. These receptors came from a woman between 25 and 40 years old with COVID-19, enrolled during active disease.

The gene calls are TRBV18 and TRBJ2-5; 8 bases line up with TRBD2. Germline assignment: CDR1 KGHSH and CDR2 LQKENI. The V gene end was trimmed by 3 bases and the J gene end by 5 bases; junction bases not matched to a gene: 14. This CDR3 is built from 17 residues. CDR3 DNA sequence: TGTGCCAGCTCACCCAGGGTTGTTTCAGCGGGGGAGGAGACCCAGTACTTC. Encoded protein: CASSPRVVSAGEETQYF.

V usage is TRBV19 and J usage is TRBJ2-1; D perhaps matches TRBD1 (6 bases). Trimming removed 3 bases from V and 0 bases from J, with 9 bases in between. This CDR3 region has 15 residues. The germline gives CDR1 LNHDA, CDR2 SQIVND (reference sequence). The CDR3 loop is CASSIWGLSYNEQFF. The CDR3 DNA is TGTGCCAGTAGTATCTGGGGGCTCTCCTACAATGAGCAGTTCTTC.

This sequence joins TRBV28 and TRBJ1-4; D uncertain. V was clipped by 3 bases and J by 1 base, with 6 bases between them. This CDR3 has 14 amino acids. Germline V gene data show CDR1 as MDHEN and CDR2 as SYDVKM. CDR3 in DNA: TGTGCCAGCAGTTTCCGTGTAACTAATGAAAAACTGTTTTTT. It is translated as CASSFRVTNEKLFF.

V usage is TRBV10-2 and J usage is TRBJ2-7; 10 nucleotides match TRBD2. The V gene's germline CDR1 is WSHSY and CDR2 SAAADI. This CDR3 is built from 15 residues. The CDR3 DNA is TGCGGACCGGCCCCCCGGAGCGGGAGGGCTTACGAGCAGTACGTC. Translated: CGPAPRSGRAYEQYV.

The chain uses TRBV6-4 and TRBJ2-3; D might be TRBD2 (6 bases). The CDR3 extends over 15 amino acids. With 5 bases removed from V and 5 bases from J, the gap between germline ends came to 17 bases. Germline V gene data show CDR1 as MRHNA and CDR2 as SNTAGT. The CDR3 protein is CASSLLAGFGDTQYF. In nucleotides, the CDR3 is TGTGCCAGCAGTCTACTAGCTGGGTTTGGAGATACGCAGTATTTT.

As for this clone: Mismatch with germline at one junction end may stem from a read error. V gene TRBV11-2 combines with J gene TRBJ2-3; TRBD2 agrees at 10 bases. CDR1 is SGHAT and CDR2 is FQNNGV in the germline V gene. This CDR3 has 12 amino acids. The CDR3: CASSLGGLAFGF. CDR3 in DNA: TGTGCCAGCAGCTTAGGGGGACTAGCGTTTGGGTTT. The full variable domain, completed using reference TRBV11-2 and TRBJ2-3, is EAGVAQSPRYKIIEKRQSVAFWCNPISGHATLYWYQQILGQGPKLLIQFQNNGVVDDSQLPKDRFSAERLKGVDSTLKIQPAKLEDSAVYLCASSLGGLAFGFGPGTRLTVL.

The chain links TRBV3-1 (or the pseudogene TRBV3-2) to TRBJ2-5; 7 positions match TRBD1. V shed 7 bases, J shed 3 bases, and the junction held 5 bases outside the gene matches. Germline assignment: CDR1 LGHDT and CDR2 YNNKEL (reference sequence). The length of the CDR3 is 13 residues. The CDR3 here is CASKGTAEETQYF. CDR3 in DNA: TGTGCCAGCAAGGGGACAGCCGAAGAGACCCAGTACTTC.

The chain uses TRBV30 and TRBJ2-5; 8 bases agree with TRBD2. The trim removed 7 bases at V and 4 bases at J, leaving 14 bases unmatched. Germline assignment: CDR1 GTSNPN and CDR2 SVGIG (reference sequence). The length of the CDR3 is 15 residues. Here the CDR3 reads CAFTLGPSGRETQYF. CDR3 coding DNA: TGTGCCTTCACCCTGGGGCCTAGCGGGCGAGAGACCCAGTACTTC.

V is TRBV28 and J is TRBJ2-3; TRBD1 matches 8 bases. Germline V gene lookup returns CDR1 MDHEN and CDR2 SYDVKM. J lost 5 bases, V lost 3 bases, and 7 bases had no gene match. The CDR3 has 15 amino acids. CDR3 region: CASSLNRGSGDTQYF. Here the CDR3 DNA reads TGTGCCAGCAGTTTGAACAGGGGGTCGGGAGATACGCAGTATTTT. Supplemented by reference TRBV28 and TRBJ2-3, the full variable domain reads DVKVTQSSRYLVKRTGEKVFLECVQDMDHENMFWYRQDPGLGLRLIYFSYDVKMKEKGDIPEGYSVSREKKERFSLILESASTNQTSMYLCASSLNRGSGDTQYFGPGTRLTVL.

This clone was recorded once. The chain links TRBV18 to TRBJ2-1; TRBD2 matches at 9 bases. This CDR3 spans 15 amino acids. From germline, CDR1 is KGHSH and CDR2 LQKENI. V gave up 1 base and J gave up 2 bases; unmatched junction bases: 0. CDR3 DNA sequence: TGTGCCAGCTCACCACAGCGGGAGGCCTACAATGAGCAGTTCTTC. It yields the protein CASSPQREAYNEQFF.

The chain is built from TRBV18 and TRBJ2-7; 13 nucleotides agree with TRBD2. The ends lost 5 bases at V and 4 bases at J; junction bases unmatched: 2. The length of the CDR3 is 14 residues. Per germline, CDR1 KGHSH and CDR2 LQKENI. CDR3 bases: TGTGCCAGCTCATCGGGACTAGCGGGGTACGAGCAGTACTTC. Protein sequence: CASSSGLAGYEQYF.

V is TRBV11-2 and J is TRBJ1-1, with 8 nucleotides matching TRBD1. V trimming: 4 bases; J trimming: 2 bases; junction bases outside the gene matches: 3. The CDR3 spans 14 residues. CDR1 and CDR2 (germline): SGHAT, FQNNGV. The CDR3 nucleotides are TGTGCCAGCAGCTACGGACAGGGTAACACTGAAGCTTTCTTT. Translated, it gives CASSYGQGNTEAFF.

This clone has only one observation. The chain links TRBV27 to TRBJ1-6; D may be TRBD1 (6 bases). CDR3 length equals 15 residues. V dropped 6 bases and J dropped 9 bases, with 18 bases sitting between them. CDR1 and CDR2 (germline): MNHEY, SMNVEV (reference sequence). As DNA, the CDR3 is TGTGCCAGCAGGCGGGGGGACATGGAGTTTTCACCCCTCCACTTT. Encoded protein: CASRRGDMEFSPLHF.

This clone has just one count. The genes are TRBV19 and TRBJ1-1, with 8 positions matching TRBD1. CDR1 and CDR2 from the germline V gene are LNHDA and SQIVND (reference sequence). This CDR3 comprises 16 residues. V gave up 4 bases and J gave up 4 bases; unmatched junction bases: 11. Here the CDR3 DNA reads TGTGCCAGTAGTACCCCGGGACAGGCAAGGAGCACTGAAGCTTTCTTT. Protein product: CASSTPGQARSTEAFF.

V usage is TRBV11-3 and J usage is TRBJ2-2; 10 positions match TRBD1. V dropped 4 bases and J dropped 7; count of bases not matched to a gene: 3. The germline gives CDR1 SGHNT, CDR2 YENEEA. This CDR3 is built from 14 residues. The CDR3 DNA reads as TGTGCCAGCAGCTGGGGACAGGGGAACGGGGAGCTGTTTTTT. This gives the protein CASSWGQGNGELFF. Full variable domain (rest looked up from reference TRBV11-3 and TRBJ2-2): EAGVVQSPRYKIIEKKQPVAFWCNPISGHNTLYWYLQNLGQGPELLIRYENEEAVDDSQLPKDRFSAERLKGVDSTLKIQPAELGDSAVYLCASSWGQGNGELFFGEGSRLTVL.

The CDR3: CAISGGPPNYGYTF. CDR3 nucleotides: TGTGCCATCAGTGGGGGGCCCCCTAACTATGGCTACACCTTC. The V gene is TRBV10-3, the J gene TRBJ1-2; TRBD1 is a possible D gene (6 bases). Germline CDR1 reads ENHRY; CDR2 reads SYGVKD. Between the trimmed V and J ends, which lost 4 bases and 0 bases, there was a span of 9 bases. The CDR3 length is 14 residues.

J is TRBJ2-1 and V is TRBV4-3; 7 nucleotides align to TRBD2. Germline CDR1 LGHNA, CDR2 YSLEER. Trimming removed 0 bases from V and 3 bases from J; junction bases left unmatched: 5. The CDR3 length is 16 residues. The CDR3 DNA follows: TGCGCCAGCAGCCAAGATGGAGCGGGGAACTACAATGAGCAGTTCTTC. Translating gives CASSQDGAGNYNEQFF.

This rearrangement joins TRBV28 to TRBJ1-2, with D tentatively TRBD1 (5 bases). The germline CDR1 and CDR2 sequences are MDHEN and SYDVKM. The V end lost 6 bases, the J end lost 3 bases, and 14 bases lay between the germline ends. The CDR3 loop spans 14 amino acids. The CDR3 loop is CASRTWGGDYGYTF. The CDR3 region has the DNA TGTGCCAGCAGAACCTGGGGCGGGGACTATGGCTACACCTTC.

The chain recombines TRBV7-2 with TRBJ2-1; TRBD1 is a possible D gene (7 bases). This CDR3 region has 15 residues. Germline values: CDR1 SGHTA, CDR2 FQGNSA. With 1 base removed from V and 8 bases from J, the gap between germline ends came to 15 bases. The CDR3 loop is CASSLVGGGNDEQFF. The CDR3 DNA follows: TGTGCCAGCAGCTTAGTAGGGGGCGGGAACGATGAGCAGTTCTTC. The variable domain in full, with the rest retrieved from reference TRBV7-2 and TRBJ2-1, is GAGVSQSPSNKVTEKGKDVELRCDPISGHTALYWYRQSLGQGLEFLIYFQGNSAPDKSGLPSDRFSAERTGGSVSTLTIQRTQQEDSAVYLCASSLVGGGNDEQFFGPGTRLTVL.

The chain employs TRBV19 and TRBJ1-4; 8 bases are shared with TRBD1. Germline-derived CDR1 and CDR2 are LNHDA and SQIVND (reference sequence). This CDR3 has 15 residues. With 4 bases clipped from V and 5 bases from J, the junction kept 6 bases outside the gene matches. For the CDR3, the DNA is TGTGCCAGTAGTAGAGGACAGGGTTTGAATGAAAAACTGTTTTTT. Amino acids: CASSRGQGLNEKLFF.

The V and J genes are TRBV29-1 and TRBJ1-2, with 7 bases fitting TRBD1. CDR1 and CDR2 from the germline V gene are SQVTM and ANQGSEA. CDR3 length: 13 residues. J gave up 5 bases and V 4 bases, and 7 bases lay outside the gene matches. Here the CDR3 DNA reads TGCAGCGTTGGACAGGGAGGAGGGTATGGCTACACCTTC. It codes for CSVGQGGGYGYTF.

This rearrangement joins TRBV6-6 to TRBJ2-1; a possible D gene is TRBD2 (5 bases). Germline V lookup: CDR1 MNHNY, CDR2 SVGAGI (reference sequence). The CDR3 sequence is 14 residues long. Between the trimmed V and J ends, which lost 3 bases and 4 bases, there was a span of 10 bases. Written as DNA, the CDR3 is TGTGCCAGCAGTTATGAGGGTACTTACAATGAGCAGTTCTTC. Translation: CASSYEGTYNEQFF.

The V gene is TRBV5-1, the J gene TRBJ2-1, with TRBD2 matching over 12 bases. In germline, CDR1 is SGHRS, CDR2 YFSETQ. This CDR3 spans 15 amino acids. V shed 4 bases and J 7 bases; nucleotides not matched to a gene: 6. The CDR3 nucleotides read TGCGCCAGCAGCCGACTAGCGGGGGCCCGAAATGAGCAGTTCTTC. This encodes CASSRLAGARNEQFF.

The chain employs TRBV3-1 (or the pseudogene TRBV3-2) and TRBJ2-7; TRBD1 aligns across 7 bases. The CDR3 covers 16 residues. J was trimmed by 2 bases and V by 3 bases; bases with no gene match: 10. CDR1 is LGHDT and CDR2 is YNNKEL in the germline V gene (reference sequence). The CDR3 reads CASSQAGTVFTYEQYV. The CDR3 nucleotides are TGTGCCAGCAGCCAGGCCGGGACAGTCTTCACCTACGAGCAGTACGTC.

CDR3 amino acids: CASSQDPGGGSGTDTQYF. Written as DNA, the CDR3 is TGCGCCAGCAGCCAAGATCCCGGGGGGGGGAGTGGCACAGATACGCAGTATTTT. The V and J genes are TRBV4-3 and TRBJ2-3; TRBD2 agrees at 8 bases. Germline values: CDR1 LGHNA, CDR2 YSLEER. This CDR3 region has 18 residues. Losses at the gene ends were 0 bases for V and 1 base for J; bases not matched to a gene: 9.

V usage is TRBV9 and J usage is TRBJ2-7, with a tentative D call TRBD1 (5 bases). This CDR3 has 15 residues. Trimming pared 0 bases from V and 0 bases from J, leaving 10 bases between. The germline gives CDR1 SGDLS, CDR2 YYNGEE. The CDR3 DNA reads TGTGCCAGCAGCGTAGGCCTGGACATCTCCTACGAGCAGTACTTC. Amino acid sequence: CASSVGLDISYEQYF.